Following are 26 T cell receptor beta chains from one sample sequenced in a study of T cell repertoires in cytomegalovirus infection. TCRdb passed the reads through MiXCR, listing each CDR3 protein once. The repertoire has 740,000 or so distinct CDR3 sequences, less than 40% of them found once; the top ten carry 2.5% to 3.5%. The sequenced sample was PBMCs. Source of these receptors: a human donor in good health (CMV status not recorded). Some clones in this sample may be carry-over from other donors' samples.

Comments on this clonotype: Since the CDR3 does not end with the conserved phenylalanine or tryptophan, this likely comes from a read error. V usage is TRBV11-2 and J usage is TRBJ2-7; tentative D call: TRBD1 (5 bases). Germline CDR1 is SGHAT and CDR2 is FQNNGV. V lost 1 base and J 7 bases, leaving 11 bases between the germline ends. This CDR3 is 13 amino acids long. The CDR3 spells CASSLGGLGEQYI. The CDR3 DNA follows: TGTGCCAGCAGCTTAGGGGGCTTGGGAGAGCAGTACATC.

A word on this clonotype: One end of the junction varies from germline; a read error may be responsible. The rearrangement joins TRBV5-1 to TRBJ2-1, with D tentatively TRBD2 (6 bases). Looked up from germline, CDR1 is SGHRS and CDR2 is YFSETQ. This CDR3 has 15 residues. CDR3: CASRAAGSVLNEQLF. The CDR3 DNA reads TGCGCCAGCAGGGCCGCGGGGTCGGTCCTCAATGAGCAGTTATTC.

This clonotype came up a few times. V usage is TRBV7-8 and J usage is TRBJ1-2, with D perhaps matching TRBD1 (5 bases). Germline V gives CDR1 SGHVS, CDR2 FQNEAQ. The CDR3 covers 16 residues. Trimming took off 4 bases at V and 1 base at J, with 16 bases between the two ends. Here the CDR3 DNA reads TGTGCCAGCAGCTCCCCCGGCGGGGCGGGTAACTATGGCTACACCTTC. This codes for CASSSPGGAGNYGYTF.

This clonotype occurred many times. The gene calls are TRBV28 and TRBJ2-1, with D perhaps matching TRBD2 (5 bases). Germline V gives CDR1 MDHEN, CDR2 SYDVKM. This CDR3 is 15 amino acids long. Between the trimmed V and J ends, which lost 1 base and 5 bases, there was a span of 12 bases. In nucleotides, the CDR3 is TGTGCCAGCAGTTTATACGGGGTTAAGGACAATGAGCAGTTCTTC. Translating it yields CASSLYGVKDNEQFF.

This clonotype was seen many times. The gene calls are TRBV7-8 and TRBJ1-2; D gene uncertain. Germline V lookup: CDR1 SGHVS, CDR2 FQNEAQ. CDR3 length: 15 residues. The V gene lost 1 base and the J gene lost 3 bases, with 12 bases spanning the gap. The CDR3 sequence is CASSLGGAGHYGYTF. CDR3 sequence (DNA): TGTGCCAGCAGCTTAGGGGGTGCAGGCCACTATGGCTACACCTTC.

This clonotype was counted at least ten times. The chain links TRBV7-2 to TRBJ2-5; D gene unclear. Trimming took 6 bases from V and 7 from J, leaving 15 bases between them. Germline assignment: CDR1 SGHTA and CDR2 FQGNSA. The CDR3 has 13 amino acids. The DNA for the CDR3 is TGTGCCAGCAGTTCACTTGCATTTGGGACCCAGTACTTC. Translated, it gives CASSSLAFGTQYF.

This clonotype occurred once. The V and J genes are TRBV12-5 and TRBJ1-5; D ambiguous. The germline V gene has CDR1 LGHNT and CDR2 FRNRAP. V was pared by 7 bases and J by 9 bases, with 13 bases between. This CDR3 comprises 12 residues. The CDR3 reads CASVGLSWPQHF. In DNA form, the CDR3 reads TGTGCTAGTGTTGGACTATCATGGCCCCAGCATTTT.

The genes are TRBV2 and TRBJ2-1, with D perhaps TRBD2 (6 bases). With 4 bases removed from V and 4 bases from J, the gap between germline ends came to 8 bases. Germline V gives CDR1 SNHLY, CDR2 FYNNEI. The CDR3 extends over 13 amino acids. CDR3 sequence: CASSGGTYNEQFF. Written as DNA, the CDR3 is TGTGCCAGCAGTGGAGGGACTTACAATGAGCAGTTCTTC.

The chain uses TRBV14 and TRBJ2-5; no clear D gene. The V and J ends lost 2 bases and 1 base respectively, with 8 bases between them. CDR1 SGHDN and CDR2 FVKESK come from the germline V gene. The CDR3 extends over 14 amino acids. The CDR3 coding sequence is TGTGCCAGCAGCCAACGAAACCTCCAAGAGACCCAGTACTTC. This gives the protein CASSQRNLQETQYF.

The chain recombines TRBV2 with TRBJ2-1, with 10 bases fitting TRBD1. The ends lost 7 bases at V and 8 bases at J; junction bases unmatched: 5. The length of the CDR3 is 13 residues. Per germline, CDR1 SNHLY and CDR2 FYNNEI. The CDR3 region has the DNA TGTGCCAGCAATCGACAGGGGGCCGATGAGCAGTTCTTC. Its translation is CASNRQGADEQFF.

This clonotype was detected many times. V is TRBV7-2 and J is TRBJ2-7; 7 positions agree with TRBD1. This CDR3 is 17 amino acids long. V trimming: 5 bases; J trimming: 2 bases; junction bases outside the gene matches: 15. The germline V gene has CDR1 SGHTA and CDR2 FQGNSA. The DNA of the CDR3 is TGTGCCAGCAGCAAATCCACTCATTATGACAGGGCCTACGAGCAGTACTTC. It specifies CASSKSTHYDRAYEQYF.

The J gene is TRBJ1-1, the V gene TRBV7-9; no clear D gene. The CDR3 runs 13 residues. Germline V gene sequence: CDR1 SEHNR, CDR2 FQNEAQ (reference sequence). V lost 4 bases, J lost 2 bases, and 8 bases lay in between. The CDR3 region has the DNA TGTGCCAGCAGCTCCCTCGCTAACACTGAAGCTTTCTTT. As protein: CASSSLANTEAFF.

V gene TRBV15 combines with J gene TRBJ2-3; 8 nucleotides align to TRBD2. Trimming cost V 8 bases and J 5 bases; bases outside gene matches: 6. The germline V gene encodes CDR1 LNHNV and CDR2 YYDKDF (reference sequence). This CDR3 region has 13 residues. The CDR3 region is CATGSGGVDTQYF. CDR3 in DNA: TGTGCCACCGGATCGGGAGGGGTAGATACGCAGTATTTT.

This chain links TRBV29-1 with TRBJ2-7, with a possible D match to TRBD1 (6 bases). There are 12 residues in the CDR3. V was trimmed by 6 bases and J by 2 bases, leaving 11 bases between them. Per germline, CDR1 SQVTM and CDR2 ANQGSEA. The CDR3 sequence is CSVIQGAYEQYF. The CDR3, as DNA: TGCAGCGTCATACAGGGAGCCTACGAGCAGTACTTC.

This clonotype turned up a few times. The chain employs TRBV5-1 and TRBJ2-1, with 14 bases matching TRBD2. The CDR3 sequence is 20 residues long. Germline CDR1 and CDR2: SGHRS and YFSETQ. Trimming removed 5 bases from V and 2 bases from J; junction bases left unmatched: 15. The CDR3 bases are TGCGCCAGCAGGGATTTGACGGGGACTAGCGGGAGTAGCGCCTACAATGAGCAGTTCTTC. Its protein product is CASRDLTGTSGSSAYNEQFF. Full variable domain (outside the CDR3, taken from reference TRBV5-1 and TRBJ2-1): KAGVTQTPRYLIKTRGQQVTLSCSPISGHRSVSWYQQTPGQGLQFLFEYFSETQRNKGNFPGRFSGRQFSNSRSEMNVSTLELGDSALYLCASRDLTGTSGSSAYNEQFFGPGTRLTVL.

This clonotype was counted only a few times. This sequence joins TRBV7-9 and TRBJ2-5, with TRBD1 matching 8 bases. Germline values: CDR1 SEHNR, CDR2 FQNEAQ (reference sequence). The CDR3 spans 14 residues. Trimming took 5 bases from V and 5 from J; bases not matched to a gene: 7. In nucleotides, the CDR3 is TGTGCCAGCAGCCCAAAGACAGGGGCGGAGACCCAGTACTTC. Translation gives CASSPKTGAETQYF.

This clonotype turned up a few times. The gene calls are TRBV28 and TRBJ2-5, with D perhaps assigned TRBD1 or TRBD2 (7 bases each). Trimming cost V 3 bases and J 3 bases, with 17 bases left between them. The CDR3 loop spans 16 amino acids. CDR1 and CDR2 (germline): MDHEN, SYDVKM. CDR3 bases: TGTGCCAGCAGTTTTCAAGCGGGGACAGAAAAAGAGACCCAGTACTTC. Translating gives CASSFQAGTEKETQYF.

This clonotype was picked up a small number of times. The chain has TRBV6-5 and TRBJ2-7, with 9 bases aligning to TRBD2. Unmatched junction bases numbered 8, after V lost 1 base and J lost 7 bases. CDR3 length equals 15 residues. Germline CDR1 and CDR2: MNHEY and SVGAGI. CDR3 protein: CASSYFSGGIGEQYF. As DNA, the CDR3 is TGTGCCAGCAGTTACTTTAGCGGGGGAATAGGGGAGCAGTACTTC.

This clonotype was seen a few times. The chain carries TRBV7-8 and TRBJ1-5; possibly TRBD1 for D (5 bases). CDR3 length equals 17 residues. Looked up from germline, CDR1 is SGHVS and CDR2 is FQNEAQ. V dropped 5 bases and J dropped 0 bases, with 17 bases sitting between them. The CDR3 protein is CASSVQGEEVSNQPQHF. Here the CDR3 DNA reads TGTGCCAGCAGCGTTCAAGGGGAGGAGGTTAGCAATCAGCCCCAGCATTTT.

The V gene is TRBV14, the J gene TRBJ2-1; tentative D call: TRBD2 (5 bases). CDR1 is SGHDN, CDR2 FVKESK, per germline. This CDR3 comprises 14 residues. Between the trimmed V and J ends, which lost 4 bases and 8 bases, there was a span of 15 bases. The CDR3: CASSRQLVGDEQFF. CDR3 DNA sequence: TGTGCCAGCAGCCGCCAACTAGTGGGCGATGAGCAGTTCTTC.

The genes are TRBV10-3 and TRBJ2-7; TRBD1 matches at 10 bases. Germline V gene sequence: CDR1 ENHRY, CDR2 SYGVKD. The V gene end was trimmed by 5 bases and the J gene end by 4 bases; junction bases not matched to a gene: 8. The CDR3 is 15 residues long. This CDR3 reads CAISRSGQGTYEQYF. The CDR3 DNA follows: TGTGCCATCAGTAGATCGGGACAGGGGACTTACGAGCAGTACTTC.

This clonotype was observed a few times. The CDR3 coding sequence is TGTGCCATAGGACGGACAGGAAGGGCTTTCTTT. Protein product: CAIGRTGRAFF. The genes are TRBV10-3 and TRBJ1-1; 7 nucleotides line up with TRBD1. The CDR3 runs 11 residues. The J segment lost 11 bases and the V segment lost 9 bases, leaving 9 bases of the junction unmatched. Looked up from germline, CDR1 is ENHRY and CDR2 is SYGVKD.

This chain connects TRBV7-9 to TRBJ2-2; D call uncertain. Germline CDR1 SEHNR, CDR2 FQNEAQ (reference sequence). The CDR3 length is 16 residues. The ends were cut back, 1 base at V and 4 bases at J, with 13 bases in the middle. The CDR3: CASSLESERPTGELFF. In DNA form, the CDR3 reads TGTGCCAGCAGCTTAGAAAGCGAGCGCCCCACCGGGGAGCTGTTTTTT.

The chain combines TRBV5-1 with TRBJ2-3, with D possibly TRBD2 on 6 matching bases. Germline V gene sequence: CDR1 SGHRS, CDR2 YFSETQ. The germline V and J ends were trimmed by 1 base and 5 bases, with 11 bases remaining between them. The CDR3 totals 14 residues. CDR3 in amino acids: CASSLRGSGDTQYF. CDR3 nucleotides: TGCGCCAGCAGCTTGCGGGGTAGCGGAGATACGCAGTATTTT.

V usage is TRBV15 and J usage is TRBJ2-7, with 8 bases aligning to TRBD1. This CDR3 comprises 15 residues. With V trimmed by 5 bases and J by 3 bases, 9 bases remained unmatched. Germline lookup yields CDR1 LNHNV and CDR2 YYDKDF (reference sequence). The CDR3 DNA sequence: TGTGCCACCAGCGGACCGGGACAGGCCATCTACGAGCAGTACTTC. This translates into CATSGPGQAIYEQYF.

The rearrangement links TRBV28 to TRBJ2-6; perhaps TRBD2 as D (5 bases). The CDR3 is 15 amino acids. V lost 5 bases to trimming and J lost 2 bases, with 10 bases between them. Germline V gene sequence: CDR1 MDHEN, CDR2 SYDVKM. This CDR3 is CASSPGIAGANVLTF. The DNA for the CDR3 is TGTGCCAGCAGTCCCGGGATTGCTGGGGCCAACGTCCTGACTTTC.